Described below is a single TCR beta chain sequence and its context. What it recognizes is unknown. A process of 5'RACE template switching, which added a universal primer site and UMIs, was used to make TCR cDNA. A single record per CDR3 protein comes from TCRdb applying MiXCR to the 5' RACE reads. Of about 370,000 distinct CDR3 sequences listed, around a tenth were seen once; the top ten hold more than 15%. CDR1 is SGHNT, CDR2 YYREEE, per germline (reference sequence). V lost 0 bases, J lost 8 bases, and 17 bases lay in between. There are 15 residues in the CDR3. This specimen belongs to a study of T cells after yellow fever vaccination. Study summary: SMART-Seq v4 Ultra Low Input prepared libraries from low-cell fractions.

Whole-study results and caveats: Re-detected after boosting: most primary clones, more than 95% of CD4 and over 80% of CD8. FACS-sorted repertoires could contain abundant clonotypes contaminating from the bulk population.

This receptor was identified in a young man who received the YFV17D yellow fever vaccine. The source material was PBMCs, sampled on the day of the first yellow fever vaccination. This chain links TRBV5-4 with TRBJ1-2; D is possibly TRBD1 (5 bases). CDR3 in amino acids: CASSLGDGSTIGYTF. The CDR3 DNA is TGTGCCAGCAGCTTGGGGGACGGGAGTACTATAGGCTACACCTTC.